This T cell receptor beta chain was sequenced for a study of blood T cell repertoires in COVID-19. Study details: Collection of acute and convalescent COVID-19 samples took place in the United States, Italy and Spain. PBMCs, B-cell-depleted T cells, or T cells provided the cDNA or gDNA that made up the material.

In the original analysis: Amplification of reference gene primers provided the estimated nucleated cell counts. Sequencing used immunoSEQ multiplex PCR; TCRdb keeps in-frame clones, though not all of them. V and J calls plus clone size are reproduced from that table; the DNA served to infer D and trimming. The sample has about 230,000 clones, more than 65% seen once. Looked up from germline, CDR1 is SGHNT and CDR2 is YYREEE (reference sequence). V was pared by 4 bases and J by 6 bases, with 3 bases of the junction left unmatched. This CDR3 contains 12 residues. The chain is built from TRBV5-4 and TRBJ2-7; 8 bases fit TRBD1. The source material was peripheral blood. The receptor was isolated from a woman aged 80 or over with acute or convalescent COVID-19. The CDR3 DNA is TGTGCCAGCAGCGGGACAGGTTCCGAGCAGTACTTC. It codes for CASSGTGSEQYF.